The rows below give T cell receptor beta chains drawn from one sample of a study of CD8 T cells in ankylosing spondylitis. TCRdb passed the 5' RACE reads through MiXCR, listing each CDR3 protein once. This sample carries a few hundred thousand distinct CDR3 sequences, 7.5% to 9% of them seen once, and the ten largest clones take more than 14%. What was sequenced was blood, either unsorted or a sorted T cell fraction (not recorded which). These receptor sequences come from a male donor with ankylosing spondylitis. The CDR3 runs from the conserved cysteine through the conserved F or W. The D gene is left open where the match is weak. Clone size is shown for a subset of rows, as once, few, many or a class of expanded clone.

TRBJ2-1 | TRBD2 | many | TRBV7-2 | CASSLLWAGGNNEQFF | TGTGCCAGCAGCTTACTGTGGGCGGGAGGCAACAATGAGCAGTTCTTC
TRBJ2-7 | TRBD1 | few | TRBV11-2 | CASSYRQGYEQYF | TGTGCCAGCAGCTACCGACAGGGCTACGAGCAGTACTTC
TRBJ2-2 | . | few | TRBV20-1 | CSARDLEFHTGELFF | TGCAGTGCTAGAGATTTAGAGTTCCACACCGGGGAGCTGTTTTTT
TRBJ2-7 | . | many | TRBV12-3/TRBV12-4 | CASSSSRSPPYEQYF | TGTGCCAGCAGTTCATCCAGGTCACCCCCCTACGAGCAGTACTTC
TRBJ2-3 | . | few | TRBV24-1 | CATSDLSGNTDTQYF | TGTGCCACCAGTGATCTGAGTGGAAACACAGATACGCAGTATTTT
TRBJ1-3 | . | many | TRBV5-1 | CASSLGAMSSGNTIYF | TGCGCCAGCAGCTTGGGAGCGATGAGCTCTGGAAACACCATATATTTT
TRBJ2-5 | . | few | TRBV7-9 | CASSTSGGWQETQYF | TGTGCCAGCAGCACTAGTGGAGGGTGGCAAGAGACCCAGTACTTC
TRBJ2-5 | TRBD1 | many | TRBV29-1 | CSVEKDRGRETQYF | TGCAGCGTTGAAAAGGACAGGGGAAGAGAGACCCAGTACTTC
TRBJ2-1 | TRBD2 | many | TRBV5-1 | CASIEGLAGVREQFF | TGCGCCAGCATCGAAGGACTAGCGGGAGTACGAGAGCAGTTCTTC
TRBJ2-3 | TRBD2 | many | TRBV9 | CASSLGTSGGDTQYF | TGTGCCAGCAGCTTAGGGACTAGCGGGGGGGATACGCAGTATTTT
TRBJ2-3 | . | few | TRBV7-2 | CASSLNAGVADTQYF | TGTGCCAGCAGCTTAAACGCAGGGGTAGCAGATACGCAGTATTTT
TRBJ2-5 | TRBD2 | many | TRBV6-5 | CASSYGVLAGGPWETQYF | TGTGCCAGCAGTTACGGTGTTCTAGCGGGAGGGCCTTGGGAGACCCAGTACTTC
TRBJ2-7 | TRBD1 | few | TRBV28 | CASSSSGTDRGNF | TGTGCCAGCAGTTCCTCCGGGACGGACAGGGGGAACTTC
TRBJ2-2 | . | . | TRBV28 | CASTSGLDTGELFF | TGTGCCAGCACCAGTGGACTTGACACCGGGGAGCTGTTTTTT
TRBJ2-7 | TRBD2 | many | TRBV5-1 | CASSWTSGSYEQYF | TGCGCCAGCAGCTGGACTAGCGGGAGTTACGAGCAGTACTTC
TRBJ2-7 | TRBD2 | . | TRBV7-2 | CASSRIGLAGAEQYF | TGTGCCAGCAGCCGTATTGGACTAGCGGGAGCCGAGCAGTACTTC
TRBJ1-1 | TRBD1 | . | TRBV4-1 | CASSQEGRGRRGTEAFF | TGCGCCAGCAGCCAAGAGGGAAGGGGGCGCAGGGGCACTGAAGCTTTCTTT
TRBJ2-6 | . | few | TRBV11-2 | CASSLPREGVASGANVLTF | TGTGCCAGCAGCTTACCCCGAGAGGGGGTTGCATCTGGGGCCAACGTCCTGACTTTC
TRBJ1-4 | TRBD1 | few | TRBV10-3 | CAISPGQDREKLFF | TGTGCCATCAGTCCGGGACAGGACCGTGAAAAACTGTTTTTT
TRBJ2-7 | . | many | TRBV7-3 | CASSPGPSSTYEQYF | TGTGCCAGCAGCCCCGGGCCTTCTTCAACCTACGAGCAGTACTTC
TRBJ2-7 | TRBD1 | once | TRBV15 | CATSRDALAGGYEQYF | TGTGCCACCAGCAGAGATGCGCTAGCAGGGGGATACGAGCAGTACTTC
TRBJ2-3 | . | many | TRBV29-1 | CSVEPGFTDTQYF | TGCAGCGTTGAACCTGGATTCACAGATACGCAGTATTTT
TRBJ2-1 | . | few | TRBV5-1 | CASSLVAGSNEQFF | TGCGCCAGCAGCTTGGTGGCAGGGTCAAATGAGCAGTTCTTC
TRBJ2-1 | . | few | TRBV7-3 | CASSFVEGNEQFF | TGTGCCAGCAGCTTCGTGGAAGGTAATGAGCAGTTCTTC
TRBJ2-3 | . | many | TRBV29-1 | CSVTGNLGTDTQYF | TGCAGCGTTACAGGGAATCTCGGGACAGATACGCAGTATTTT
TRBJ1-6 | . | . | TRBV2 | CASSEARTNNSPLHF | TGTGCCAGCAGTGAAGCGCGGACCAATAATTCACCCCTCCACTTT
TRBJ1-2 | . | few | TRBV20-1 | CSVSRGLSGYTF | TGCAGTGTTTCCAGGGGTCTCTCGGGCTACACCTTC
TRBJ1-2 | . | few | TRBV7-9 | CASSEYGYTF | TGTGCCAGCAGCGAATATGGCTACACCTTC
TRBJ1-2 | TRBD1 | . | TRBV6-1 | CASSETAAGGWSGYTF | TGTGCCAGCAGTGAAACGGCGGCAGGGGGCTGGTCTGGCTACACCTTC
TRBJ2-3 | . | few | TRBV7-2 | CASSPDSGVTSTDTQYF | TGTGCCAGCAGCCCTGACAGTGGGGTAACTAGCACAGATACGCAGTATTTT
TRBJ2-3 | . | . | TRBV7-2 | CASSSLLLGREDTQYF | TGTGCCAGCAGTTCTCTCTTACTAGGGCGGGAAGATACGCAGTATTTT
TRBJ2-5 | . | few | TRBV5-1 | CASSLVLAQETQYF | TGCGCCAGCAGCTTGGTGTTAGCCCAAGAGACCCAGTACTTC
TRBJ2-7 | . | . | TRBV5-1 | CASSLARPIYDEQYF | TGCGCCAGCAGCTTGGCAAGGCCTATCTATGACGAGCAGTACTTC
TRBJ2-3 | TRBD2 | few | TRBV6-2/TRBV6-3 | CASSILRTSGTDTQYF | TGTGCCAGCAGCATCCTTCGGACTAGCGGCACAGATACGCAGTATTTT
TRBJ2-1 | TRBD2 | many | TRBV5-1 | CASSLGGTSITNEQFF | TGCGCCAGCAGCTTGGGGGGGACTAGCATCACCAATGAGCAGTTCTTC
TRBJ1-2 | . | . | TRBV30 | CAWSPIRQARGYTF | TGTGCCTGGAGTCCAATCCGACAGGCGCGAGGCTACACCTTC
TRBJ2-2 | . | many | TRBV5-1 | CASSLDGGQNTGELFF | TGCGCCAGCAGCTTGGATGGCGGACAGAACACCGGGGAGCTGTTTTTT
TRBJ1-5 | . | . | TRBV18 | CASSPAGRDQPQHF | TGTGCCAGCTCACCGGCAGGGAGGGATCAGCCCCAGCATTTT
TRBJ2-5 | . | . | TRBV20-1 | CSALSGFQETQYF | TGCAGTGCCCTTAGCGGCTTTCAAGAGACCCAGTACTTC
TRBJ2-2 | TRBD1 | . | TRBV7-3 | CASSAGTGFTGELFF | TGTGCCAGCAGCGCCGGGACAGGGTTTACCGGGGAGCTGTTTTTT
TRBJ2-3 | TRBD1 | few | TRBV7-7 | CASSQGTASDTQYF | TGTGCTAGCAGCCAGGGGACAGCATCTGATACGCAGTATTTT
TRBJ2-1 | . | many | TRBV15 | CATSALQGGSDEQFF | TGTGCCACCAGCGCATTACAGGGCGGGTCGGATGAGCAGTTCTTC